This TCR beta chain came from a study of beta chain features in type 1 diabetes. Overall study results and limits: TCRB CDR3s from Type 1 diabetes patients were moderately but significantly shorter in all four CD4+ subsets.

The V and J ends lost 3 bases and 4 bases, in that order; junction bases with no gene match: 8. This CDR3 comprises 16 residues. CDR1 SGHRS and CDR2 YFSETQ come from the germline V gene. Since all of the isolated RNA was reverse transcribed, expressed TCRB transcripts were what got sequenced. The table came from immunoSEQ multiplex PCR; TCRdb's copy has only in-frame clones and leaves some out. Of some 350,000 clones listed, approximately 13% were seen once; the top ten hold roughly 0.016%. Worth noting for this clone: Its antigen is not known.

This sequence was found in a young woman with type 1 diabetes. The source material was naive CD4+ T cells from blood. V is TRBV5-1 and J is TRBJ2-2; 8 bases match TRBD1. The chain's CDR3 is CASSSLTGDPTGELFF. DNA for the CDR3: TGCGCCAGCAGCTCTCTGACAGGGGACCCCACCGGGGAGCTGTTTTTT.